The 32 T cell receptor beta chains listed next were all sequenced from one sample in a study of blood T cell repertoires in COVID-19. The method was immunoSEQ multiplex PCR; TCRdb's version includes in-frame clones alone and lacks a portion of them. The table shows some 110,000 clones, with 76% occurring only once. The sequenced material came from peripheral blood. The receptors were gathered from a man older than 75 with COVID-19, enrolled during active disease.

This CDR3 reads CASTSLAGNTGELFF. As DNA, the CDR3 is TGTGCCAGCACCTCCCTAGCGGGAAATACCGGGGAGCTGTTTTTT. The chain recombines TRBV6-5 with TRBJ2-2; 9 positions match TRBD2. Germline CDR1 MNHEY, CDR2 SVGAGI. This CDR3 contains 15 residues. V trimming: 7 bases; J trimming: 5 bases; junction bases outside the gene matches: 8.

The chain carries TRBV3-1 (or the pseudogene TRBV3-2) and TRBJ1-2; TRBD1 matches at 8 bases. In germline, CDR1 is LGHDT, CDR2 YNNKEL (reference sequence). V shed 5 bases and J 8 bases; nucleotides not matched to a gene: 13. CDR3 length equals 15 residues. CDR3 amino acids: CASSVAGTGDVGYTF. In DNA form, the CDR3 reads TGTGCCAGCAGCGTGGCCGGGACAGGAGATGTGGGCTACACCTTC.

This clone was detected a few times. J is TRBJ2-1 and V is TRBV6-5, with TRBD2 matching 7 bases. In germline, CDR1 is MNHEY, CDR2 SVGAGI. The CDR3 runs to 16 residues. The J segment lost 3 bases and the V segment lost 4 bases, leaving 9 bases of the junction unmatched. CDR3 residues: CASSFIGGSGYNEQFF. CDR3 DNA sequence: TGTGCCAGCAGTTTCATCGGCGGGAGTGGCTACAATGAGCAGTTCTTC.

V gene TRBV4-1 combines with J gene TRBJ2-7, with D uncertain. V was trimmed by 3 bases and J by 2 bases, leaving 14 bases between them. CDR1 is MGHRA, CDR2 YSYEKL, per germline. The CDR3 sequence is 15 residues long. The DNA of the CDR3 is TGCGCCAGCAGCCAGGCTCAATGGTCAGCCTACGAGCAGTACTTC. Translation: CASSQAQWSAYEQYF.

The chain links TRBV28 to TRBJ2-4, with D possibly being TRBD1 (5 bases). The CDR3 covers 15 residues. Trimming removed 7 bases from V and 6 bases from J, with 19 bases in between. Germline CDR1 is MDHEN and CDR2 is SYDVKM. DNA of the CDR3: TGTGCCAGCACGGGCAGGGAAGGGGCTGGAAACATTCAGTACTTC. Translation gives CASTGREGAGNIQYF.

The rearrangement uses TRBV7-3 and TRBJ1-1, with D possibly matching TRBD1 (5 bases). The CDR3 sequence is 14 residues long. Per the germline V gene, CDR1 is SGHTA and CDR2 is FQGTGA. Between the trimmed V and J ends, which lost 5 bases and 4 bases, there was a span of 14 bases. CDR3 DNA: TGTGCCAGCAGCCCCCGCGGAGGGACCACTGAAGCTTTCTTT. As protein: CASSPRGGTTEAFF.

V and J are TRBV12-3 or TRBV12-4 and TRBJ2-2, with TRBD1 identical over 10 bases. The junction had 2 bases not matched to a gene; V was cut back by 7 bases and J by 6 bases. CDR3 length: 13 amino acids. The CDR3 bases are TGTGCCAGCAATGACAGGGGGCCCGGGGAGCTGTTTTTT. Residues: CASNDRGPGELFF.

In this sample, this clone turned up once. The chain employs TRBV28 and TRBJ2-5; perhaps TRBD2 as D (6 bases). V was pared by 5 bases and J by 2 bases, with 15 bases between. Germline CDR1 and CDR2: MDHEN and SYDVKM. CDR3 length: 15 residues. CDR3 sequence (DNA): TGTGCCAGCAGTATGAGCGGGCCCAAACAAGAGACCCAGTACTTC. This translates into CASSMSGPKQETQYF.

The V call is TRBV21-1, the J call TRBJ1-2; the table's D call of TRBD1 was not tested on the DNA. TRBV21-1 is marked as a pseudogene. The CDR3 extends over 19 amino acids. CDR3 loop: CASSKRLQRGWRSNYGYTF. The DNA for the CDR3 is TGTGCCAGCAGCAAACGTCTTCAGAGGGGGTGGAGGTCTAACTATGGCTACACCTTC.

The rearrangement uses TRBV5-1 and TRBJ1-2; 7 bases line up with TRBD1. V lost 2 bases, J lost 3 bases, and 7 bases stayed unmatched. The CDR3 sequence is 15 residues long. Germline V lookup: CDR1 SGHRS, CDR2 YFSETQ. The DNA for the CDR3 is TGCGCCAGCAGCTTAGCCCGGCAGGGGGACTATGGCTACACCTTC. Translating it yields CASSLARQGDYGYTF.

This chain joins TRBV7-9 and TRBJ2-7; D is perhaps TRBD2 (5 bases). V was clipped by 1 base and J by 3 bases, with 10 bases between them. This CDR3 contains 14 residues. Germline CDR1 reads SEHNR; CDR2 reads FQNEAQ (reference sequence). CDR3 in DNA: TGTGCCAGCAGCTTAGACAGAGGGAGCTACGAGCAGTACTTC. The encoded protein is CASSLDRGSYEQYF.

The chain is built from TRBV13 and TRBJ2-3, with D possibly matching TRBD1 (5 bases). V was trimmed by 8 bases and J by 0 bases, leaving 15 bases between them. Germline assignment: CDR1 PRHDT and CDR2 FYEKMQ (reference sequence). The CDR3 spans 15 residues. As DNA, the CDR3 is TGTGCCAGCCTGGAAAGGGGATTTAGCACAGATACGCAGTATTTT. As protein: CASLERGFSTDTQYF.

CDR3 coding DNA: TGTGCCAGCAGCTTGTGGGACAGGTCCTCCTACGAGCAGTACTTC. Its protein is CASSLWDRSSYEQYF. J is TRBJ2-7 and V is TRBV5-6; the match to TRBD1 covers 8 bases. Trimming removed 1 base from V and 0 bases from J; junction bases left unmatched: 3. The germline V gene encodes CDR1 SGHDT and CDR2 YYEEEE. The CDR3 runs 15 residues.

The chain links TRBV13 to TRBJ1-2, with D possibly TRBD1 on 6 matching bases. The V end lost 2 bases, the J end lost 4 bases, and 11 bases lay between the germline ends. The CDR3 has 14 amino acids. Germline loops: CDR1 PRHDT, CDR2 FYEKMQ (reference sequence). The CDR3: CASSLQGPGYGYTF. In DNA, the CDR3 is TGTGCCAGCAGCTTACAGGGGCCTGGCTATGGCTACACCTTC. Variable domain in full (rest from reference TRBV13 and TRBJ1-2): AAGVIQSPRHLIKEKRETATLKCYPIPRHDTVYWYQQGPGQDPQFLISFYEKMQSDKGSIPDRFSAQQFSDYHSELNMSSLELGDSALYFCASSLQGPGYGYTFGSGTRLTVV.

This clone was found once. This chain connects TRBV6-4 to TRBJ1-3; D ambiguous. Looked up from germline, CDR1 is MRHNA and CDR2 is SNTAGT. This CDR3 contains 15 residues. V shed 0 bases and J shed 4 bases, with 10 bases lying between them. The CDR3 coding sequence is TGTGCCAGCAGTGACTCGAGGTGTGCCGGAAACACCATATATTTT. This sequence encodes CASSDSRCAGNTIYF.

This clone has more than one count but fewer than ten. The chain combines TRBV18 with TRBJ1-1; D not resolved. V was clipped by 0 bases and J by 3 bases, with 11 bases between them. From germline, CDR1 is KGHSH and CDR2 LQKENI. The CDR3 spans 15 residues. CDR3: CASSPPGGSDTEAFF. The CDR3, as DNA: TGTGCCAGCTCACCACCGGGAGGGAGCGACACTGAAGCTTTCTTT.

V is TRBV4-3 and J is TRBJ1-2; 8 positions agree with TRBD1. The CDR3 spans 15 residues. Germline V CDR1 and CDR2: LGHNA, YSLEER. V lost 4 bases to trimming and J lost 4 bases; unmatched junction nucleotides: 8. CDR3 nucleotides: TGCGCCAGCAGCCCTGCCCTAGACAGGGGCTATGGCTACACCTTC. Translating gives CASSPALDRGYGYTF.

CDR3: CASSSGVGYTF. CDR3 nucleotide sequence: TGTGCCAGCAGCTCAGGGGTGGGCTACACCTTC. The V and J genes are TRBV7-9 and TRBJ1-2, with D possibly being TRBD1 (6 bases). V was cut by 4 bases and J by 8 bases, with 8 bases left in between. Germline V gives CDR1 SEHNR, CDR2 FQNEAQ (reference sequence). There are 11 residues in the CDR3. The entire variable domain, with the rest obtained from reference TRBV7-9 and TRBJ1-2, is as follows: DTGVSQNPRHKITKRGQNVTFRCDPISEHNRLYWYRQTLGQGPEFLTYFQNEAQLEKSRLLSDRFSAERPKGSFSTLEIQRTEQGDSAMYLCASSSGVGYTFGSGTRLTVV.

The chain couples TRBV5-1 to TRBJ2-7; 8 bases line up with TRBD2. The CDR3 runs 15 residues. J was trimmed by 0 bases and V by 0 bases; bases with no gene match: 2. The germline CDR1 and CDR2 sequences are SGHRS and YFSETQ. DNA of the CDR3: TGCGCCAGCAGCTTGGGGCTAGCGGGCTCCTACGAGCAGTACTTC. Protein product: CASSLGLAGSYEQYF.

This sequence joins TRBV9 and TRBJ2-3; 12 positions agree with TRBD2. V lost 4 bases, J lost 2 bases, and 5 bases stayed unmatched. The CDR3 spans 16 residues. Germline-derived CDR1 and CDR2 are SGDLS and YYNGEE. Here the CDR3 reads CASSQLAGGVTDTQYF. As DNA, the CDR3 is TGTGCCAGCAGCCAACTAGCGGGAGGAGTCACAGATACGCAGTATTTT.

The chain recombines TRBV6-5 with TRBJ1-2; D gene uncertain. The V and J ends lost 1 base and 2 bases respectively, with 11 bases between them. The CDR3 totals 15 residues. Per the germline V gene, CDR1 is MNHEY and CDR2 is SVGAGI. In DNA, the CDR3 is TGTGCCAGCAGTTACTGGGGAGGTAGCAACTATGGCTACACCTTC. Protein product: CASSYWGGSNYGYTF.

The chain combines TRBV7-2 with TRBJ2-1; weak D call: TRBD2 (5 bases). The CDR3 consists of 13 residues. V shed 5 bases and J shed 8 bases, with 13 bases lying between them. Germline CDR1 SGHTA, CDR2 FQGNSA. The CDR3 nucleotides read TGTGCCAGCAGCGGAAATTGGGGAGATGAGCAGTTCTTC. Translating it yields CASSGNWGDEQFF.

The chain carries TRBV5-4 and TRBJ2-5; 11 nucleotides line up with TRBD2. Germline trimming cut 3 bases from V and 3 bases from J; bases unmatched to any gene: 4. Germline CDR1 and CDR2: SGHNT and YYREEE (reference sequence). This CDR3 has 15 residues. This chain's CDR3 is CASSSPTSGKETQYF. Here the CDR3 DNA reads TGTGCCAGCAGCTCGCCGACTAGCGGGAAAGAGACCCAGTACTTC.

The chain recombines TRBV6-2 or TRBV6-3 with TRBJ2-2; 10 nucleotides line up with TRBD1. The CDR3 loop spans 21 amino acids. J lost 2 bases, V lost 0 bases, and 15 bases had no gene match. Germline CDR1 and CDR2: MNHEY and SVGEGT. CDR3: CASSYSRIPTGGRGNTGELFF. In DNA form, the CDR3 reads TGTGCCAGCAGTTACTCGAGAATTCCGACAGGGGGCCGGGGAAACACCGGGGAGCTGTTTTTT.

This clone was detected only once. The V call is TRBV6-5, the J call TRBJ2-5; D is possibly TRBD1 (6 bases). Germline CDR1 is MNHEY and CDR2 is SVGAGI. Deletions cut 6 bases from V and 5 bases from J, with 10 bases between. The CDR3 consists of 12 residues. The CDR3 reads CASRNRDETQYF. CDR3 nucleotides: TGTGCCAGCAGAAACAGGGACGAGACCCAGTACTTC.

CDR3 sequence: CASSQEPGGTDTQYF. The CDR3 coding sequence is TGCGCCAGCAGCCAAGAACCAGGGGGAACAGATACGCAGTATTTT. V usage is TRBV4-1 and J usage is TRBJ2-3, with 7 bases identical to TRBD1. This CDR3 is 15 amino acids long. V was pared by 0 bases and J by 3 bases, with 3 bases of the junction left unmatched. Per germline, CDR1 MGHRA and CDR2 YSYEKL.

The V call is TRBV12-3 or TRBV12-4, the J call TRBJ1-4; unclear D gene. Trimming left V 6 bases short and J 8 bases short, with 13 bases between. The CDR3 has 13 residues. As DNA, the CDR3 is TGTGCCAGCAGACGGGAGGGTTTGGAAAAACTGTTTTTT. Translated: CASRREGLEKLFF.

Only one count was recorded for this clone. The chain links TRBV4-2 to TRBJ2-1; TRBD2 aligns across 11 bases. Trimming at V came to 4 bases and at J to 7 bases, leaving 12 bases not matched to a gene. Germline CDR1 and CDR2: LGHNA and YNFKEQ. This CDR3 spans 17 amino acids. CDR3 sequence reads: CASSRVQLAGGGNEQFF. The CDR3 DNA sequence: TGTGCCAGCAGCCGAGTACAGCTAGCGGGAGGAGGAAATGAGCAGTTCTTC.

In this sample, this clone turned up once. The J gene is TRBJ2-1, the V gene TRBV6-2 or TRBV6-3, with D perhaps TRBD2 (5 bases). Germline V gene lookup returns CDR1 MNHEY and CDR2 SVGEGT. The germline V and J ends were trimmed by 6 bases and 4 bases, with 16 bases remaining between them. The length of the CDR3 is 15 residues. The CDR3 region has the DNA TGTGCCAGCAGCTTCAACCTAGCCATATACAATGAGCAGTTCTTC. It yields the protein CASSFNLAIYNEQFF.

CDR3 residues: CASSFTGRNTEAFF. The DNA for the CDR3 is TGTGCCAGCAGCTTTACGGGAAGAAACACTGAAGCTTTCTTT. The chain is built from TRBV7-2 and TRBJ1-1; no clear D. The ends were cut back, 3 bases at V and 2 bases at J, with 10 bases in the middle. CDR1 is SGHTA and CDR2 is FQGNSA in the germline V gene. The CDR3 covers 14 residues.

This chain joins TRBV7-3 and TRBJ2-2; maybe TRBD1 (7 bases). V was trimmed by 1 base and J by 5 bases, leaving 14 bases between them. CDR1 and CDR2 (germline): SGHTA, FQGTGA. CDR3 length: 16 amino acids. CDR3 amino acids: CASSLNAGGGTGELFF. CDR3 coding DNA: TGTGCCAGCAGCTTAAATGCAGGGGGAGGAACCGGGGAGCTGTTTTTT.

This clone was seen only once. The CDR3 protein is CASSQRLAGGPINEQFF. Here the CDR3 DNA reads TGCGCCAGCAGCCAGCGACTAGCGGGAGGGCCTATCAATGAGCAGTTCTTC. The J gene is TRBJ2-1, the V gene TRBV4-3; 14 bases agree with TRBD2. The CDR3 totals 17 residues. V was pared by 3 bases and J by 6 bases, with 7 bases of the junction left unmatched. CDR1 and CDR2 (germline): LGHNA, YSLEER.